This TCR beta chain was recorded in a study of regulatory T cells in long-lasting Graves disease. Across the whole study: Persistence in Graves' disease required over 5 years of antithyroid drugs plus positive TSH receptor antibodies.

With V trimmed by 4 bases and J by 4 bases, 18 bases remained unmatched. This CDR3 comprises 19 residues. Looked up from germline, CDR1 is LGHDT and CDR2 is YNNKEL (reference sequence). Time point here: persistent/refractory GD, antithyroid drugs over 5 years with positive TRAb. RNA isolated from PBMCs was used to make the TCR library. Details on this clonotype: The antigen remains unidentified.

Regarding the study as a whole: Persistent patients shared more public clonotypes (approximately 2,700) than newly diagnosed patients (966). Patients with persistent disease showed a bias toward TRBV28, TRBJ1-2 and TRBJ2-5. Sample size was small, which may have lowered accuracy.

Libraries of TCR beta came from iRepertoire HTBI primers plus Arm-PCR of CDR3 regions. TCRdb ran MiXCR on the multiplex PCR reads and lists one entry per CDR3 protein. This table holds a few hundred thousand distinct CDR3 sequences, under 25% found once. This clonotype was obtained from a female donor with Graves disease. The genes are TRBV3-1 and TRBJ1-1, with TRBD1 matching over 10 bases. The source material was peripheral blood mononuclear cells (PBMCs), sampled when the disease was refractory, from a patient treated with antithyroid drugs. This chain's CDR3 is CASSPLLHPPGQGTTEAFF. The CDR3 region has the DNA TGTGCCAGCAGCCCACTGTTACACCCGCCGGGACAGGGGACCACTGAAGCTTTCTTT.